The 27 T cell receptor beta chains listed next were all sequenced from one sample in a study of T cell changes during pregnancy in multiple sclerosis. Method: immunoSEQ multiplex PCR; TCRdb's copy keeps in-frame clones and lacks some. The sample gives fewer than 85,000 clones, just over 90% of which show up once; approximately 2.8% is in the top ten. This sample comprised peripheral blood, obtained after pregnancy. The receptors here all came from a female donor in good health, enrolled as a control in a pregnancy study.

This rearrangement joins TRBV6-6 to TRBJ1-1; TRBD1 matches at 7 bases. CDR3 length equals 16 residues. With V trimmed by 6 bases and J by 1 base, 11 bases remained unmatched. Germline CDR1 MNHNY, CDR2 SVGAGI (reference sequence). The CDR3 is CASRVTGTVQNTEAFF. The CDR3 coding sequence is TGTGCCAGCAGGGTGACGGGGACAGTTCAGAACACTGAAGCTTTCTTT.

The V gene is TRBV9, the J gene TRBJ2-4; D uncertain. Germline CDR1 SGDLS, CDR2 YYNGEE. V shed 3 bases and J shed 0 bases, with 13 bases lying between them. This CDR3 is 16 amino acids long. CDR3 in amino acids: CASSGQAVLAKNIQYF. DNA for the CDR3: TGTGCCAGCAGCGGGCAGGCCGTACTAGCCAAAAACATTCAGTACTTC.

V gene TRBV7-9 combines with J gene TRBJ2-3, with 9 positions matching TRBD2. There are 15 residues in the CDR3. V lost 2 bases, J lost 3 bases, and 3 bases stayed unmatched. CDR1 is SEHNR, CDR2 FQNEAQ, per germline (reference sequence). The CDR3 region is CASSLLGLATDTQYF. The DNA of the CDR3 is TGTGCCAGCAGCTTATTGGGACTAGCTACAGATACGCAGTATTTT.

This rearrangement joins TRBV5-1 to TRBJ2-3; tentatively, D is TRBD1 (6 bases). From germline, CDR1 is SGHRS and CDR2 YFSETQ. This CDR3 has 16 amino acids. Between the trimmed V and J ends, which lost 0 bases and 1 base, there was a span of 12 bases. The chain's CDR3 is CASSLADKGGTDTQYF. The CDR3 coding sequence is TGCGCCAGCAGCTTGGCCGACAAGGGGGGCACAGATACGCAGTATTTT. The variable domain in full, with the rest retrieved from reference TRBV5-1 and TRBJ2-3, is KAGVTQTPRYLIKTRGQQVTLSCSPISGHRSVSWYQQTPGQGLQFLFEYFSETQRNKGNFPGRFSGRQFSNSRSEMNVSTLELGDSALYLCASSLADKGGTDTQYFGPGTRLTVL.

The CDR3 sequence: CASRGLAGHNEQFF. The DNA of the CDR3 is TGTGCCAGTCGTGGACTAGCGGGGCACAATGAGCAGTTCTTC. This chain connects TRBV2 to TRBJ2-1; 12 nucleotides line up with TRBD2. V shed 9 bases, J shed 5 bases, and the junction held 5 bases outside the gene matches. CDR1 SNHLY and CDR2 FYNNEI come from the germline V gene. The CDR3 has 14 amino acids. Full variable domain (remainder filled in from reference TRBV2 and TRBJ2-1): EPEVTQTPSHQVTQMGQEVILRCVPISNHLYFYWYRQILGQKVEFLVSFYNNEISEKSEIFDDQFSVERPDGSNFTLKIRSTKLEDSAMYFCASRGLAGHNEQFFGPGTRLTVL.

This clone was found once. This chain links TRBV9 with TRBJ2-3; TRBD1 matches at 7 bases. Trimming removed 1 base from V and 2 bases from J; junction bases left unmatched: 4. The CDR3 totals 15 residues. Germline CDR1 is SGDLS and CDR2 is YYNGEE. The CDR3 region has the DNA TGTGCCAGCAGCGTAACGGGACAGCCCACAGATACGCAGTATTTT. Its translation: CASSVTGQPTDTQYF.

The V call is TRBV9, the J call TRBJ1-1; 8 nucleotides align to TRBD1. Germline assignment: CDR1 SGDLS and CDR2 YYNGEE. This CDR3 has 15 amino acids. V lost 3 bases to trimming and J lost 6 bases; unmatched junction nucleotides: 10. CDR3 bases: TGTGCCAGCAGCGCGTCCCCGACAGGGGAACCTGAAGCTTTCTTT. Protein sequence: CASSASPTGEPEAFF.

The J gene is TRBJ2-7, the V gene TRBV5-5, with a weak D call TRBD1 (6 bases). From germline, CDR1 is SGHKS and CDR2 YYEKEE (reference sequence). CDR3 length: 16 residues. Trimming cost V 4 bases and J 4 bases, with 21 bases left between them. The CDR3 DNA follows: TGTGCCAGCAGCAACCGGCAGGGGACACCTACATACGAGCAGTACTTC. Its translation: CASSNRQGTPTYEQYF.

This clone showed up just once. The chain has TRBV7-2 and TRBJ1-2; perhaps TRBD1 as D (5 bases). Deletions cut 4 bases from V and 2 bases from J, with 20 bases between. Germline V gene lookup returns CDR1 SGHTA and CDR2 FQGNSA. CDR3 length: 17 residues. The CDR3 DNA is TGTGCCAGCAGCTCCGAGAGAGGGATCGGGGGGAACTATGGCTACACCTTC. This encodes CASSSERGIGGNYGYTF.

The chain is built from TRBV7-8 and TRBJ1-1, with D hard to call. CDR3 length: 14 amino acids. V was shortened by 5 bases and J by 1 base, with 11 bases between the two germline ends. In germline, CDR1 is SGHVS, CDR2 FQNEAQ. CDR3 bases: TGTGCCAGCAGCCCCCCCGCCGGGAACACTGAAGCTTTCTTT. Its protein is CASSPPAGNTEAFF.

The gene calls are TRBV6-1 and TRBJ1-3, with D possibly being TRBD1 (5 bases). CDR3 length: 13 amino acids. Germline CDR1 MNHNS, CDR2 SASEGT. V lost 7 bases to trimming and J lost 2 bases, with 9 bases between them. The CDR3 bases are TGTGCCAGCACGAAGGGGCCTGGAAACACCATATATTTT. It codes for CASTKGPGNTIYF.

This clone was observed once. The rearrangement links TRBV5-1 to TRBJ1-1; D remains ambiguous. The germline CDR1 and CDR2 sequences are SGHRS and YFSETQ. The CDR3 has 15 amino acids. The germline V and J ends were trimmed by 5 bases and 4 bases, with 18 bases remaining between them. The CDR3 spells CASSPLAHLGTEAFF. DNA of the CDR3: TGCGCCAGCAGTCCCTTAGCCCATTTAGGCACTGAAGCTTTCTTT.

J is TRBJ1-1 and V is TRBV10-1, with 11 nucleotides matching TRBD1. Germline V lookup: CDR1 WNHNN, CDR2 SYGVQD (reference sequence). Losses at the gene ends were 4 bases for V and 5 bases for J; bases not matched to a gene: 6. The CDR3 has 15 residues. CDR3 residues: CASSVRRDRGTEAFF. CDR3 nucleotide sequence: TGCGCCAGCAGTGTGCGCCGGGACAGGGGGACTGAAGCTTTCTTT.

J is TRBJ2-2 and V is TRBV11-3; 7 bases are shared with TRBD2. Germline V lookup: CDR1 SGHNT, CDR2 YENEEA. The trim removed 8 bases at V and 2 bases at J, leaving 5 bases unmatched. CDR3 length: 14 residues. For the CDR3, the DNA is TGTGCCAGCGGAACTAGCGTTAACACCGGGGAGCTGTTTTTT. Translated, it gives CASGTSVNTGELFF.

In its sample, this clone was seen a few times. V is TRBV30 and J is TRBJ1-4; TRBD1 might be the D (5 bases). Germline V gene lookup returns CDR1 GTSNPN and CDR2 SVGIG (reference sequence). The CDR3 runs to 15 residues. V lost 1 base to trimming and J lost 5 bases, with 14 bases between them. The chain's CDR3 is CAWSGNTGYNEKLFF. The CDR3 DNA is TGTGCCTGGAGTGGAAACACAGGTTACAATGAAAAACTGTTTTTT. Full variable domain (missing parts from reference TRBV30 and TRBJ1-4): SQTIHQWPATLVQPVGSPLSLECTVEGTSNPNLYWYRQAAGRGLQLLFYSVGIGQISSEVPQNLSASRPQDRQFILSSKKLLLSDSGFYLCAWSGNTGYNEKLFFGSGTQLSVL.

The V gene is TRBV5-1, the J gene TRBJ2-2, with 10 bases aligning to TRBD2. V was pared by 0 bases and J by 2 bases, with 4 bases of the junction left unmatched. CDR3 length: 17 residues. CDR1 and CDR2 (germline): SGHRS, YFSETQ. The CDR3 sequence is CASSLDSGGYNTGELFF. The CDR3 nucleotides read TGCGCCAGCAGCTTGGATAGCGGGGGGTATAACACCGGGGAGCTGTTTTTT.

Here the CDR3 reads CASSFRRLAGGYNEQFF. The CDR3 nucleotides are TGTGCCAGCAGCTTTAGGCGACTAGCGGGGGGCTACAATGAGCAGTTCTTC. This chain joins TRBV5-4 and TRBJ2-1; 13 nucleotides agree with TRBD2. In germline, CDR1 is SGHNT, CDR2 YYREEE (reference sequence). The CDR3 extends over 17 amino acids. The J segment lost 3 bases and the V segment lost 2 bases, leaving 5 bases of the junction unmatched.

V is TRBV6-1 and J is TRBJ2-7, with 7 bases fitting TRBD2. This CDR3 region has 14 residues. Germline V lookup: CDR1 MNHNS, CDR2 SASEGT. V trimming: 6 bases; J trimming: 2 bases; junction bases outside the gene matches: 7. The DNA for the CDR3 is TGTGCCAGCAGGGGTCTAGCGGCTCCCTACGAGCAGTACTTC. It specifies CASRGLAAPYEQYF.

CDR3 sequence: CASSLRGTGIPDTQYF. CDR3 DNA: TGTGCCAGCAGTTTACGCGGGACAGGGATCCCAGATACGCAGTATTTT. The chain employs TRBV28 and TRBJ2-3; 9 positions agree with TRBD1. The CDR3 is made up of 16 amino acids. The J segment lost 4 bases and the V segment lost 2 bases, leaving 7 bases of the junction unmatched. The germline gives CDR1 MDHEN, CDR2 SYDVKM. The whole variable domain, filled in from reference TRBV28 and TRBJ2-3, reads DVKVTQSSRYLVKRTGEKVFLECVQDMDHENMFWYRQDPGLGLRLIYFSYDVKMKEKGDIPEGYSVSREKKERFSLILESASTNQTSMYLCASSLRGTGIPDTQYFGPGTRLTVL.

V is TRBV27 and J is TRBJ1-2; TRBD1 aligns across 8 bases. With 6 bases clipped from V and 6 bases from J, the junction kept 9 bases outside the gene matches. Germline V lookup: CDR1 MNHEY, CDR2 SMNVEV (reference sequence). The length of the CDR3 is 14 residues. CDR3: CASSLRAGGDGYTF. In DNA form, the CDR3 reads TGTGCCAGCAGCTTGAGGGCAGGGGGCGATGGCTACACCTTC.

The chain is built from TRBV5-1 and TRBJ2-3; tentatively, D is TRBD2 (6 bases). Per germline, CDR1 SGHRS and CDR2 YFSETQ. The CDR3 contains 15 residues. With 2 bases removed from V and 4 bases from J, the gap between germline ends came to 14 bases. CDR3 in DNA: TGCGCCAGCAGCTTTCAAGAGGGGAGGCCAGATACGCAGTATTTT. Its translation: CASSFQEGRPDTQYF.

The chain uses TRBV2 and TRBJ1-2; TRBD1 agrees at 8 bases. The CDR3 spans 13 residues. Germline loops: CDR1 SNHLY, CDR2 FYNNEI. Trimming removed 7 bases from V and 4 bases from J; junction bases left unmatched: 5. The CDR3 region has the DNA TGTGCCAGCACTGGACAGGGCCCCTATGGCTACACCTTC. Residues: CASTGQGPYGYTF. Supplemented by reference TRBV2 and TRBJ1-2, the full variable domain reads EPEVTQTPSHQVTQMGQEVILRCVPISNHLYFYWYRQILGQKVEFLVSFYNNEISEKSEIFDDQFSVERPDGSNFTLKIRSTKLEDSAMYFCASTGQGPYGYTFGSGTRLTVV.

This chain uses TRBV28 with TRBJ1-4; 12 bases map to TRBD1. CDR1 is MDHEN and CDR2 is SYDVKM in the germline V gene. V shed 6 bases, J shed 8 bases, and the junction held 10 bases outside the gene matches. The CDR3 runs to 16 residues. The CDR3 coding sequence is TGTGCCAGCAGACGAAGGGGGGACAGGGGGCGCGAAAAACTGTTTTTT. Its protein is CASRRRGDRGREKLFF.

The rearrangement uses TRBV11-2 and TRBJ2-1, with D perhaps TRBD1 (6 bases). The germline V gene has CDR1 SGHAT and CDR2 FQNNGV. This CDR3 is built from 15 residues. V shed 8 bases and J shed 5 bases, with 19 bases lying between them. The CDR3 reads CASGLAGTRNNEQFF. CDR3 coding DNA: TGTGCCAGCGGTCTAGCCGGGACACGAAACAATGAGCAGTTCTTC.

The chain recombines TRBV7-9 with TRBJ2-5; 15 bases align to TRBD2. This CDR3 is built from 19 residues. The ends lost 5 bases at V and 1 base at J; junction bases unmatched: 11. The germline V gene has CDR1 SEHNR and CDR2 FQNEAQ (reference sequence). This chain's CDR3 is CASSPGLAGGSSLQETQYF. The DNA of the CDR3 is TGTGCCAGCAGCCCCGGACTAGCGGGAGGGTCATCCCTCCAAGAGACCCAGTACTTC.

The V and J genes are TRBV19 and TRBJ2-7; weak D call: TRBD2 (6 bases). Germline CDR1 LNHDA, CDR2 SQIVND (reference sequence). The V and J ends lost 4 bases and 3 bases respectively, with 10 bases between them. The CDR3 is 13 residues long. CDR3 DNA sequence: TGTGCCAGTAGTAAGGGACTCCGCTACGAGCAGTACTTC. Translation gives CASSKGLRYEQYF.

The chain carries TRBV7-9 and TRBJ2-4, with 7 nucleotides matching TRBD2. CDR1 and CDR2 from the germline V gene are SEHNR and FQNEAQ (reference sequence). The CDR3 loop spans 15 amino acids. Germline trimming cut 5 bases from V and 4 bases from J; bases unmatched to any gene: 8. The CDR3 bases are TGTGCCAGCAGCATAGGGGCTAGCGGAAAAAACATTCAGTACTTC. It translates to CASSIGASGKNIQYF.